Presented here are 18 T cell receptor beta chains from one specimen sequenced in a study of blood T cell repertoires in COVID-19. The protocol was immunoSEQ multiplex PCR, while the TCRdb copy is restricted to in-frame clones and leaves out a portion. In the table there are 150,000 to 200,000 clones, about 80% of which are singletons. Specimen: peripheral blood. These receptors were collected from an elderly woman with acute or convalescent COVID-19.

This sequence joins TRBV10-3 and TRBJ2-3; D possibly corresponds to TRBD2 (5 bases). This CDR3 has 14 residues. Per germline, CDR1 ENHRY and CDR2 SYGVKD. The V end lost 3 bases, the J end lost 0 bases, and 7 bases lay between the germline ends. The CDR3 nucleotides are TGTGCCATCAGTGAAGCGGCTAGCACAGATACGCAGTATTTT. As protein: CAISEAASTDTQYF.

V usage is TRBV6-1 and J usage is TRBJ1-2, with no clear D. The germline V and J ends were trimmed by 1 base and 5 bases, with 11 bases remaining between them. The CDR3 length is 14 residues. Per germline, CDR1 MNHNS and CDR2 SASEGT. The CDR3 DNA is TGTGCCAGCAGTGAAGGCTCTACCCTATATGGCTACACCTTC. It encodes CASSEGSTLYGYTF.

V usage is TRBV3-1 (or the pseudogene TRBV3-2) and J usage is TRBJ2-1, with D tentatively TRBD1 (6 bases). The germline V and J ends were trimmed by 0 bases and 5 bases, with 14 bases remaining between them. CDR3 length: 16 amino acids. In germline, CDR1 is LGHDT, CDR2 YNNKEL (reference sequence). For the CDR3, the DNA is TGTGCCAGCAGCCAAGATACGGCAGGGGCCAACAATGAGCAGTTCTTC. Translated: CASSQDTAGANNEQFF.

The chain joins TRBV6-5 to TRBJ1-2, with D unresolved. V gave up 6 bases and J gave up 7 bases, with 12 bases separating them. The germline V gene encodes CDR1 MNHEY and CDR2 SVGAGI. This CDR3 has 12 amino acids. The CDR3 nucleotides are TGTGCCAGCAGCTTTCAGATCGCTGGCTACACCTTC. Its translation: CASSFQIAGYTF.

This chain connects TRBV7-2 to TRBJ2-5; TRBD2 matches 9 bases. Trimming removed 1 base from V and 4 bases from J; junction bases left unmatched: 7. Germline V gene data show CDR1 as SGHTA and CDR2 as FQGNSA. The CDR3 length is 16 residues. The CDR3 spells CASSLVASGNGETQYF. CDR3 bases: TGTGCCAGCAGCTTAGTAGCTAGCGGGAATGGAGAGACCCAGTACTTC. Drawing the rest from reference TRBV7-2 and TRBJ2-5, the complete variable domain is GAGVSQSPSNKVTEKGKDVELRCDPISGHTALYWYRQSLGQGLEFLIYFQGNSAPDKSGLPSDRFSAERTGGSVSTLTIQRTQQEDSAVYLCASSLVASGNGETQYFGPGTRLLVL.

About this clone: The sample holds other DNA sequences that translate to the same CDR3. V is TRBV7-2 and J is TRBJ2-3; no clear D. The germline CDR1 and CDR2 sequences are SGHTA and FQGNSA. V was pared by 0 bases and J by 0 bases, with 4 bases between. The length of the CDR3 is 14 residues. CDR3 sequence: CASSLARSTDTQYF. The CDR3 DNA reads TGTGCCAGCAGCTTAGCCAGGAGCACAGATACGCAGTATTTT. The variable domain in full, with the rest retrieved from reference TRBV7-2 and TRBJ2-3, is GAGVSQSPSNKVTEKGKDVELRCDPISGHTALYWYRQSLGQGLEFLIYFQGNSAPDKSGLPSDRFSAERTGGSVSTLTIQRTQQEDSAVYLCASSLARSTDTQYFGPGTRLTVL.

This chain joins TRBV7-8 and TRBJ2-3; perhaps TRBD2 as D (6 bases). Germline assignment: CDR1 SGHVS and CDR2 FQNEAQ. CDR3 length equals 15 residues. V was clipped by 5 bases and J by 0 bases, with 12 bases between them. The CDR3 region has the DNA TGTGCCAGCAGCGACACTAGCCGAAGCACAGATACGCAGTATTTT. Translating gives CASSDTSRSTDTQYF.

V and J are TRBV5-1 and TRBJ2-2; tentative D call: TRBD1 (5 bases). Germline CDR1 is SGHRS and CDR2 is YFSETQ. The CDR3 covers 16 residues. V lost 1 base and J lost 7, with 17 bases in between. CDR3 DNA: TGCGCCAGCAGCTTGTCCCCGGGCGGCCAGGGCGGGGAGCTGTTTTTT. Its translation: CASSLSPGGQGGELFF.

V gene TRBV10-3 combines with J gene TRBJ2-6; 8 nucleotides match TRBD1. The CDR3 contains 17 residues. Germline CDR1 and CDR2: ENHRY and SYGVKD. The ends lost 2 bases at V and 0 bases at J; junction bases unmatched: 3. The DNA for the CDR3 is TGTGCCATCAGTGAGGCAGGGGGCAGCTCTGGGGCCAACGTCCTGACTTTC. This codes for CAISEAGGSSGANVLTF.

The chain combines TRBV2 with TRBJ1-5, with D unresolved. This CDR3 has 14 amino acids. V lost 3 bases and J lost 0, with 6 bases in between. Germline assignment: CDR1 SNHLY and CDR2 FYNNEI. The CDR3 here is CASSDRYSNQPQHF. CDR3 sequence (DNA): TGTGCCAGCAGTGACAGGTATAGCAATCAGCCCCAGCATTTT.

The V call is TRBV18, the J call TRBJ2-7; possible D gene TRBD1, 5 bases. Germline lookup yields CDR1 KGHSH and CDR2 LQKENI. Trimming cost V 3 bases and J 0 bases, with 12 bases left between them. The CDR3 totals 15 residues. The CDR3 loop reads CASSPSGQVSYEQYF. The CDR3 nucleotides are TGTGCCAGCTCACCGAGTGGACAAGTCTCCTACGAGCAGTACTTC.

The count of this clone is one. The chain recombines TRBV12-3 or TRBV12-4 with TRBJ1-5; possibly TRBD1 for D (5 bases). Trimming cost V 1 base and J 7 bases, with 8 bases left between them. The CDR3 spans 13 residues. The DNA of the CDR3 is TGTGCCAGCAGTTTAGACAGGAGCCAGCCCCAGCATTTT. Protein sequence: CASSLDRSQPQHF.

The chain links TRBV7-6 to TRBJ1-1; D is unresolved. CDR3 size: 16 residues. Trimming left V 4 bases short and J 1 base short, with 16 bases between. Looked up from germline, CDR1 is SGHVS and CDR2 is FNYEAQ. CDR3 nucleotide sequence: TGTGCCAGCAGCTCAGACGAGACAATGTGGAACACTGAAGCTTTCTTT. Encoded protein: CASSSDETMWNTEAFF.

This clone came up many times. J is TRBJ1-1 and V is TRBV7-9; TRBD1 aligns across 7 bases. The CDR3 runs to 15 residues. Looked up from germline, CDR1 is SEHNR and CDR2 is FQNEAQ (reference sequence). V lost 2 bases to trimming and J lost 6 bases; unmatched junction nucleotides: 9. CDR3 sequence reads: CASSLLSSGGSEAFF. For the CDR3, the DNA is TGTGCCAGCAGCTTACTATCGTCAGGGGGGTCTGAAGCTTTCTTT.

V is TRBV4-1 and J is TRBJ1-2; D uncertain. With 0 bases removed from V and 1 base from J, the gap between germline ends came to 6 bases. Germline V gene lookup returns CDR1 MGHRA and CDR2 YSYEKL. The CDR3 totals 14 residues. The CDR3 nucleotides are TGCGCCAGCAGCCAAGAGCCAGTTAACTATGGCTACACCTTC. Amino acid sequence: CASSQEPVNYGYTF.

The chain joins TRBV7-9 to TRBJ2-7; 9 bases map to TRBD2. Germline lookup yields CDR1 SEHNR and CDR2 FQNEAQ (reference sequence). CDR3 length equals 14 residues. Trimming took 1 base from V and 5 from J; bases not matched to a gene: 3. In DNA form, the CDR3 reads TGTGCCAGCAGCTTAGAAGCGGGAGGCCACGAGCAGTACTTC. This encodes CASSLEAGGHEQYF. The entire variable domain, with the rest obtained from reference TRBV7-9 and TRBJ2-7, is as follows: DTGVSQNPRHKITKRGQNVTFRCDPISEHNRLYWYRQTLGQGPEFLTYFQNEAQLEKSRLLSDRFSAERPKGSFSTLEIQRTEQGDSAMYLCASSLEAGGHEQYFGPGTRLTVT.

V gene TRBV5-4 combines with J gene TRBJ1-1; 10 bases are a match to TRBD1. The germline gives CDR1 SGHNT, CDR2 YYREEE (reference sequence). The trim removed 4 bases at V and 6 bases at J, leaving 12 bases unmatched. The CDR3 covers 16 residues. The DNA for the CDR3 is TGTGCCAGCAGCATTGGACAGGGGGATGTAATCGCTGAAGCTTTCTTT. Its protein product is CASSIGQGDVIAEAFF.

This clone turned up a few times. The CDR3 loop reads CASSINGGSYNEQFF. The CDR3 DNA follows: TGTGCCAGTAGTATAAACGGGGGCTCCTACAATGAGCAGTTCTTC. The chain joins TRBV19 to TRBJ2-1, with D possibly matching TRBD2 (6 bases). The CDR3 is 15 amino acids. Germline CDR1 LNHDA, CDR2 SQIVND (reference sequence). V was shortened by 2 bases and J by 0 bases, with 8 bases between the two germline ends.